This TCR beta chain was identified in a study of blood T cell repertoires in COVID-19 (dated by TCRdb to 2020 to 2021). General notes on the study: Collaborator samples came from the United States, Italy and Spain and covered acute and convalescent phases of COVID-19. The prospective study material was composed of cDNA or gDNA derived from T cells, B-cell-depleted T cells, or PBMCs. Deeply sampled blood TCRbeta repertoires from subjects exposed to, actively infected with, or recovered from COVID-19 were included in the dataset. The repertoires were released in a freely available public database meant as a resource for research on the immune response to SARS-CoV-2. The samples were drawn from the first 160 participants of the ongoing ImmuneRACE study and from 1,254 subjects provided by 6 global collaborators. The sample metadata nearly always contained a de-identified subject ID, COVID-19 status, age in years and sex. Where HLA class I and class II types were available, the types were taken from metadata supplied by the sample provider, not from assay-based typing. Here is what the overall study found, with its caveats: Clinical and demographic metadata were provided uncurated, with the amount varying by source and participant.

TCRbeta CDR3 regions were amplified from genomic DNA using the immunoSEQ Assay, a bias-controlled multiplex PCR. On the study's bioinformatics: The number of nucleated cells in each sample was estimated by amplification of reference gene primers within the assay. To quantify the absolute abundance of each unique TCRbeta CDR3 rearrangement, sequence reads were collapsed and filtered. Productive Simpson clonality was computed per sample as the square root of Simpson's diversity index over productive rearrangements. Drawn from immuneACCESS, this table holds only the in-frame rearrangements with V and J called that TCRdb kept. Clones are partly lost; checked studies trace under half to an unresolved V gene and leave the rest unexplained. Clone size and the V and J calls come from that table; the DNA yielded D and trimming. Here the sample has roughly 200,000 clones; around 83% occur a single time. Together, the top ten hold 6.5% to 10% of the sample.

With regard to this clone: It lacks a known antigen. Nothing much larger sits one base from this clone, and base qualities are not available.

Whole blood was collected in K2EDTA tubes by collaborating institutions according to the institutions' own protocols. For TCRbeta analysis, collaborator samples were shipped as frozen whole blood, as isolated PBMCs, or as DNA extracted from either sample type. The germline V gene specifies MNHEY as CDR1 and SVGEGT as CDR2. The CDR3 sequence holds 14 residues, the cysteine and phenylalanine included. Here the CDR3 DNA is all that survives: 42 bases in frame from base 1. Trimming costs V 4 bases and J 4 bases, and their ends lie 13 bases apart. What was sequenced was peripheral blood. The V and J segments used are TRBV6-2 or TRBV6-3 and TRBJ1-1; TRBD1 might be the D gene, on 6 matching bases. The clonotype originates from a woman aged 60 to 75 with acute or convalescent COVID-19. The CDR3 protein sequence reads: CASSLGGRSTEAFF. The bases read TGTGCCAGCAGTTTGGGGGGGCGCAGCACTGAAGCTTTCTTT.